These 10 T cell receptor beta chains originate from one sample sequenced in a study of T cells in localized non-small cell lung cancer. The data were produced by immunoSEQ multiplex PCR, yet TCRdb's version contains in-frame clones alone and is incomplete. Among fewer than 45,000 clones listed, approximately 83% were seen once. Source: peripheral blood, taken before any cancer treatment. The receptor set was obtained from a man aged 40-75 years with stage I lung adenocarcinoma.

This clone was seen only a few times. The chain couples TRBV27 to TRBJ2-3; TRBD2 agrees at 11 bases. The CDR3 is made up of 16 amino acids. J was trimmed by 4 bases and V by 6 bases; bases with no gene match: 9. Germline V gene data show CDR1 as MNHEY and CDR2 as SMNVEV (reference sequence). The chain's CDR3 is CASRTSGRGRADTQYF. CDR3 DNA: TGTGCCAGCAGAACTAGCGGGAGAGGGAGGGCAGATACGCAGTATTTT.

This chain links TRBV10-2 with TRBJ2-7; 9 nucleotides match TRBD2. The CDR3 runs to 16 residues. J was trimmed by 3 bases and V by 6 bases; bases with no gene match: 12. Per germline, CDR1 WSHSY and CDR2 SAAADI. CDR3 bases: TGCGCCAGCAGAGACCTAGCGGGACTAGCACACTACGAGCAGTACTTC. It translates to CASRDLAGLAHYEQYF.

The rearrangement uses TRBV11-2 and TRBJ1-1; 7 positions match TRBD1. Germline CDR1 is SGHAT and CDR2 is FQNNGV. The CDR3 spans 15 residues. J lost 1 base, V lost 0 bases, and 2 bases had no gene match. The CDR3 here is CASSLEAGGNTEAFF. The DNA for the CDR3 is TGTGCCAGCAGCTTAGAGGCAGGGGGGAACACTGAAGCTTTCTTT.

The rearrangement uses TRBV29-1 and TRBJ2-1; 8 bases line up with TRBD2. J gave up 8 bases and V 0 bases, and 6 bases lay outside the gene matches. This CDR3 is built from 14 residues. Germline V gives CDR1 SQVTM, CDR2 ANQGSEA. This CDR3 reads CSVEDGIAGYEQFF. The CDR3 DNA reads TGCAGCGTTGAAGACGGGATAGCGGGATATGAGCAGTTCTTC.

V gene TRBV12-5 combines with J gene TRBJ2-3; D possibly corresponds to TRBD2 (5 bases). V was cut by 1 base and J by 8 bases, with 13 bases left in between. Germline CDR1 LGHNT, CDR2 FRNRAP. The CDR3 length is 14 residues. This CDR3 is CASGLETGMVTQYF. CDR3 sequence (DNA): TGTGCTAGTGGTTTGGAAACGGGGATGGTTACGCAGTATTTT.

This clone was counted a single time. The chain combines TRBV5-1 with TRBJ2-3; D uncertain. CDR1 and CDR2 (germline): SGHRS, YFSETQ. Trimming cost V 2 bases and J 5 bases, with 6 bases left between them. The CDR3 consists of 12 residues. CDR3 coding DNA: TGCGCCAGCAGCTTAACGGGAGATACGCAGTATTTT. This encodes CASSLTGDTQYF.

This chain uses TRBV7-2 with TRBJ2-3; TRBD2 matches at 11 bases. CDR3 length: 18 amino acids. Losses at the gene ends were 4 bases for V and 4 bases for J; bases not matched to a gene: 13. Germline V CDR1 and CDR2: SGHTA, FQGNSA. The CDR3 region is CASSSPPFSGRGADTQYF. Written as DNA, the CDR3 is TGTGCCAGCAGCTCCCCACCCTTTAGCGGGAGGGGCGCAGATACGCAGTATTTT.

A single count supports this clone. The chain is built from TRBV7-9 and TRBJ2-3; 12 bases are a match to TRBD2. The CDR3 totals 17 residues. V lost 5 bases to trimming and J lost 2 bases; unmatched junction nucleotides: 8. CDR1 SEHNR and CDR2 FQNEAQ come from the germline V gene (reference sequence). CDR3 amino acids: CASSRRLAGVFTDTQYF. The CDR3 nucleotides read TGTGCCAGCAGCCGCAGACTAGCGGGAGTCTTCACAGATACGCAGTATTTT.

The chain combines TRBV11-3 with TRBJ2-3; D gene ambiguous. Germline CDR1 reads SGHNT; CDR2 reads YENEEA. The CDR3 is made up of 13 amino acids. Trimming shortened V by 4 bases and J by 6 bases, and 11 bases separated the two germline ends. The CDR3 region has the DNA TGTGCCAGCAGCTCCTTCGCCGGGGATACGCAGTATTTT. Translated, it gives CASSSFAGDTQYF.

The rearrangement links TRBV7-9 to TRBJ1-3; TRBD1 aligns across 8 bases. The V and J ends lost 2 bases and 4 bases, in that order; junction bases with no gene match: 4. CDR3 length equals 15 residues. Germline-derived CDR1 and CDR2 are SEHNR and FQNEAQ (reference sequence). The CDR3 DNA is TGTGCCAGCAGCTTACCCAGGGGGCGAGGAAACACCATATATTTT. Its translation is CASSLPRGRGNTIYF.